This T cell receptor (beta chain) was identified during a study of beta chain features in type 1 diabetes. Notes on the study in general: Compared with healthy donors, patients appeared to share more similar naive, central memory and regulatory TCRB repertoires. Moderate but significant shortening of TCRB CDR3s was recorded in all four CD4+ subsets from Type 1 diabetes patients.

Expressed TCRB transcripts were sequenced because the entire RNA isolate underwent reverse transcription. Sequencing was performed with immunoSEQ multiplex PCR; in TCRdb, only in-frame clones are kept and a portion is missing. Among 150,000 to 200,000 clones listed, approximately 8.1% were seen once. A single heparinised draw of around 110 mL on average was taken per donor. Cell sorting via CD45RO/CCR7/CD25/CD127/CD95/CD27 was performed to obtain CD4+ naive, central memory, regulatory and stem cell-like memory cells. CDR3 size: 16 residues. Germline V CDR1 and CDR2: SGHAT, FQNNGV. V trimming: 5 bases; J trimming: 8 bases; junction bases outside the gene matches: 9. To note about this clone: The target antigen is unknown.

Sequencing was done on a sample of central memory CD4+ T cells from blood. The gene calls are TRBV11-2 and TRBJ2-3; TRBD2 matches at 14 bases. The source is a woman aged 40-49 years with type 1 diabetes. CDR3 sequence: CASSTRLAGGRGTQYF. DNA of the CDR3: TGTGCCAGCAGCACACGACTAGCGGGGGGGCGCGGTACGCAGTATTTT.